This T cell receptor (beta chain) was sequenced in a study of Ad26.COV2.S vaccination and SARS-CoV-2 variants. Treatment given: some 20 received Ad26.COV2.S at low or high dose, single or two shots; 5 received placebo; per-sample allocation not given. Sample collection was performed on day 63 after the first vaccine or placebo injection. The CDR3 length is 17 residues. Looked up from germline, CDR1 is KGHSH and CDR2 is LQKENI. Trimming pared 3 bases from V and 5 bases from J, leaving 20 bases between. Sequenced by immunoSEQ multiplex PCR; TCRdb stores in-frame clones only, minus some. The table includes over 200,000 clones, roughly 90% detected once.

The sequence was collected from a person aged 18-60 years who received the Ad26.COV2.S COVID-19 vaccine or a placebo. The chain has TRBV18 and TRBJ2-1, with D possibly TRBD1 on 6 matching bases. Here the sequenced sample was peripheral blood, taken in a trial of Ad26.COV2.S vaccine versus placebo. This CDR3 reads CASSPRTGTRDNNEQFF. CDR3 nucleotide sequence: TGTGCCAGCTCACCCCGAACCGGGACACGCGATAACAATGAGCAGTTCTTC.